Listed below are T cell receptor beta chains from one sample, sequenced in a study of blood T cell repertoires in COVID-19. Repertoires were generated with immunoSEQ multiplex PCR, while TCRdb's copy carries only in-frame clones and drops some. The table has around 480,000 clones, around 90% seen once; the top ten hold under 0.85%. Specimen: PBMCs or T cells enriched from blood (not recorded which). The source of these receptors is a woman under 30 who had recovered from COVID-19. CDR3s include the opening cysteine and the closing phenylalanine or tryptophan. D genes are given only for firm matches. Clone size is given for some rows only: seen once, a few or many times, or a class if the clone is expanded.

V gene: TRBV19
J gene: TRBJ1-5
clone size: -
D gene: -
CDR3 protein: CASSFRELNQPQHF
CDR3 DNA: TGTGCCAGTAGTTTCAGGGAACTTAATCAGCCCCAGCATTTT

V gene: TRBV20-1
J gene: TRBJ2-7
clone size: -
D gene: -
CDR3 protein: CSARLIYEQYF
CDR3 DNA: TGCAGTGCTCGACTTATATACGAGCAGTACTTC

V gene: TRBV7-2
J gene: TRBJ1-5
clone size: -
D gene: -
CDR3 protein: CASSLAPGSNQPQHF
CDR3 DNA: TGTGCCAGCAGCTTAGCGCCCGGGAGCAATCAGCCCCAGCATTTT

V gene: TRBV18
J gene: TRBJ2-2
clone size: once
D gene: -
CDR3 protein: CASSPRLGELFF
CDR3 DNA: TGTGCCAGCTCCCCCCGGTTGGGGGAGCTGTTTTTT

V gene: TRBV5-1
J gene: TRBJ2-3
clone size: -
D gene: TRBD2
CDR3 protein: CASSLSGAGTDTQYF
CDR3 DNA: TGCGCCAGCAGCTTAAGCGGGGCGGGCACAGATACGCAGTATTTT

V gene: TRBV6-1
J gene: TRBJ2-7
clone size: -
D gene: -
CDR3 protein: CASSEGADNYEQYF
CDR3 DNA: TGTGCCAGCAGTGAAGGGGCCGACAACTACGAGCAGTACTTC

V gene: TRBV7-9
J gene: TRBJ1-1
clone size: -
D gene: -
CDR3 protein: CASSLVGGAEAFF
CDR3 DNA: TGTGCCAGCAGCTTAGTCGGGGGGGCTGAAGCTTTCTTT

V gene: TRBV4-1
J gene: TRBJ2-1
clone size: -
D gene: -
CDR3 protein: CASSQVAGLRNEQFF
CDR3 DNA: TGCGCCAGCAGCCAAGTGGCGGGACTTCGGAATGAGCAGTTCTTC

V gene: TRBV12-3/TRBV12-4
J gene: TRBJ1-3
clone size: -
D gene: -
CDR3 protein: CASSFLDSPYF
CDR3 DNA: TGTGCCAGCAGTTTCTTGGACAGCCCATATTTT

V gene: TRBV3-1/TRBV3-2
J gene: TRBJ1-4
clone size: -
D gene: -
CDR3 protein: CASSQDVGVGEKLFF
CDR3 DNA: TGTGCCAGCAGCCAAGATGTAGGGGTTGGGGAAAAACTGTTTTTT

V gene: TRBV7-9
J gene: TRBJ2-3
clone size: -
D gene: TRBD2
CDR3 protein: CASGGTDTQYF
CDR3 DNA: TGTGCCTCGGGGGGGACAGATACGCAGTATTTT

V gene: TRBV7-2
J gene: TRBJ2-7
clone size: -
D gene: -
CDR3 protein: CASSPVPRRYEQYF
CDR3 DNA: TGTGCCAGCAGCCCCGTACCCCGGCGGTACGAGCAGTACTTC

V gene: TRBV12-3/TRBV12-4
J gene: TRBJ1-2
clone size: -
D gene: -
CDR3 protein: CASSLGDGYTF
CDR3 DNA: TGTGCCAGCAGTTTGGGAGATGGCTACACCTTC

V gene: TRBV6-6
J gene: TRBJ1-1
clone size: once
D gene: -
CDR3 protein: CASSYGVMNTEAFF
CDR3 DNA: TGTGCCAGCAGTTACGGAGTTATGAACACTGAAGCTTTCTTT

V gene: TRBV5-1
J gene: TRBJ2-1
clone size: -
D gene: TRBD2
CDR3 protein: CASSAKGLAGTSSSYNEQFF
CDR3 DNA: TGCGCCAGCAGCGCCAAGGGACTAGCGGGGACTTCGAGCTCCTACAATGAGCAGTTCTTC

V gene: TRBV30
J gene: TRBJ1-6
clone size: -
D gene: -
CDR3 protein: CAWSPHIVLRGGRNNSPLHF
CDR3 DNA: TGTGCCTGGAGTCCCCATATTGTGTTGCGGGGGGGGAGAAATAATTCACCCCTCCACTTT

V gene: TRBV3-1/TRBV3-2
J gene: TRBJ2-6
clone size: -
D gene: -
CDR3 protein: CASSQDTTGRSGANVLTF
CDR3 DNA: TGTGCCAGCAGCCAAGATACCACAGGCCGCTCTGGGGCCAACGTCCTGACTTTC

V gene: TRBV6-5
J gene: TRBJ2-7
clone size: -
D gene: -
CDR3 protein: CASSPQGFPYEQYF
CDR3 DNA: TGTGCCAGCAGTCCCCAGGGGTTCCCCTACGAGCAGTACTTC

V gene: TRBV6-5
J gene: TRBJ1-3
clone size: -
D gene: -
CDR3 protein: CASSKHRDGNTIYF
CDR3 DNA: TGTGCCAGCTCCAAACACAGGGACGGAAACACCATATATTTT

V gene: TRBV19
J gene: TRBJ1-5
clone size: -
D gene: -
CDR3 protein: CASTLSQGQPQHF
CDR3 DNA: TGTGCCAGTACCCTCAGTCAGGGTCAGCCCCAGCATTTT

V gene: TRBV19
J gene: TRBJ1-2
clone size: -
D gene: -
CDR3 protein: CASTDILYGYTF
CDR3 DNA: TGTGCCAGTACCGACATCCTCTATGGCTACACCTTC

V gene: TRBV30
J gene: TRBJ1-4
clone size: -
D gene: -
CDR3 protein: CAWRRPGDNEKLFF
CDR3 DNA: TGTGCCTGGAGACGGCCAGGGGATAATGAAAAACTGTTTTTT

V gene: TRBV10-3
J gene: TRBJ1-1
clone size: once
D gene: -
CDR3 protein: CAISPREPNTEAFF
CDR3 DNA: TGTGCCATCAGCCCCCGGGAGCCGAACACTGAAGCTTTCTTT

V gene: TRBV11-2
J gene: TRBJ2-3
clone size: -
D gene: TRBD2
CDR3 protein: CASSSSGDTQYF
CDR3 DNA: TGTGCCAGCAGCTCTAGCGGGGATACGCAGTATTTT

V gene: TRBV27
J gene: TRBJ2-7
clone size: -
D gene: TRBD2
CDR3 protein: CASSHAGGPYEQYF
CDR3 DNA: TGTGCCAGCAGTCACGCGGGGGGGCCCTACGAGCAGTACTTC

V gene: TRBV10-3
J gene: TRBJ2-1
clone size: -
D gene: -
CDR3 protein: CAISDAHSKFF
CDR3 DNA: TGTGCCATCAGTGATGCCCATAGCAAGTTCTTC

V gene: TRBV7-9
J gene: TRBJ2-7
clone size: -
D gene: TRBD1
CDR3 protein: CASSLAGTGVDEQYF
CDR3 DNA: TGTGCCAGCAGCTTAGCGGGGACAGGGGTGGACGAGCAGTACTTC

V gene: TRBV5-4
J gene: TRBJ1-2
clone size: -
D gene: TRBD1
CDR3 protein: CASSWDRVGGYGYTF
CDR3 DNA: TGTGCCAGCAGCTGGGACAGGGTCGGAGGCTATGGCTACACCTTC